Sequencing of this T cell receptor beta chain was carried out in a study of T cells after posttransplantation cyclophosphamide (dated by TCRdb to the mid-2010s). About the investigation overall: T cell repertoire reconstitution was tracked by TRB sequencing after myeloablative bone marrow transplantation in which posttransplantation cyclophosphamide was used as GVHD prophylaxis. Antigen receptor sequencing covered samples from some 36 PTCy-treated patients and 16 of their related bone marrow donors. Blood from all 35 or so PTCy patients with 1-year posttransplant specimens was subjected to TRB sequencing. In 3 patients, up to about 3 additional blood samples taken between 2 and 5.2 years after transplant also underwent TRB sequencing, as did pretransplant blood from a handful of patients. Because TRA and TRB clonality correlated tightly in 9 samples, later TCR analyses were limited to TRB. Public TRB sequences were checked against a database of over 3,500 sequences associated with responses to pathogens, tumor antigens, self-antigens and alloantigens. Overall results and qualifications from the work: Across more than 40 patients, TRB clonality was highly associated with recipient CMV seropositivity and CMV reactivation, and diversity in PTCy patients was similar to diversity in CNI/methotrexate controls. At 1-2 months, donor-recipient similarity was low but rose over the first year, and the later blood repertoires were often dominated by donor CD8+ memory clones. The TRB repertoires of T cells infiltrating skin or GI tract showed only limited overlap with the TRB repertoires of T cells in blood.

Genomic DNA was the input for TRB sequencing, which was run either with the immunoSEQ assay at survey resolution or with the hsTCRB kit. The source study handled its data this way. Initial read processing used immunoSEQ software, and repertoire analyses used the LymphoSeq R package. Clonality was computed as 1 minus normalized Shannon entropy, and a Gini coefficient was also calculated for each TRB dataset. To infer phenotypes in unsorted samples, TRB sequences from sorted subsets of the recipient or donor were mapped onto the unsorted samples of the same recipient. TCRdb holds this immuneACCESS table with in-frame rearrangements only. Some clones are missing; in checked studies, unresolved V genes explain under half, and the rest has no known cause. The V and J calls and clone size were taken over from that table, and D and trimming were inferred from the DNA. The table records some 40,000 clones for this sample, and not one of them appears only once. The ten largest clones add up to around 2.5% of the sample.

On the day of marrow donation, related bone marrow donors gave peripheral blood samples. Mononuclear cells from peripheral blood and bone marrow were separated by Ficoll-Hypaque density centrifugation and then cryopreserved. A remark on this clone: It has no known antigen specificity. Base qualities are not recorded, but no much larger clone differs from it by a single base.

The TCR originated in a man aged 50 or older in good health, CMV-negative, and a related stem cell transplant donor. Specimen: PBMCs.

The CDR3 is CASSLDRGAYEQYF. The DNA sequence follows: TGTGCCAGCAGCTTGGACAGGGGAGCCTACGAGCAGTACTTC. The rearranged chain carries TRBV7-3 and TRBJ2-5; the central 9 bases match TRBD1. Near its end, the DNA agrees better with TRBJ2-7, so the J call may be wrong. In the germline V gene, CDR1 corresponds to SGHTA and CDR2 to FQGTGA. From cysteine to phenylalanine, the CDR3 is 14 amino acids long. Only CDR3 DNA remains: 42 bases, in frame from the first base.